These 2 T cell receptor beta chains came from one sample sequenced in a study of CDR3 diversity in severe acne. In TCRdb, the PCR reads were re-called with MiXCR into one record per CDR3 protein. The table shows tens of thousands of distinct CDR3 sequences, with roughly 51% occurring only once. The sample was blood. Receptors were obtained from a male donor in good health, without acne.

On this clonotype: A read error is possible here, since a much larger clone lies one base away. As DNA, the CDR3 is TGCGCCGGCAGCCGCGTTTTTGTCTCTGGGGCCAACGTCCTGACTTTC. The encoded protein is CAGSRVFVSGANVLTF. The chain combines TRBV4-1 with TRBJ2-6; no firm D call. The CDR3 totals 16 residues. Germline V CDR1 and CDR2: MGHRA, YSYEKL.

The chain joins TRBV20-1 to TRBJ2-7, with 10 bases fitting TRBD2. The end of the DNA aligns better with TRBJ2-1, so the J call may be wrong. From germline, CDR1 is DFQATT and CDR2 SNEGSKA (reference sequence). The CDR3 spans 16 residues. CDR3 loop: CSARDLSSGGNNEQFF. The CDR3 DNA is TGCAGTGCTAGGGACCTAAGTAGCGGGGGGAACAATGAGCAGTTCTTC.